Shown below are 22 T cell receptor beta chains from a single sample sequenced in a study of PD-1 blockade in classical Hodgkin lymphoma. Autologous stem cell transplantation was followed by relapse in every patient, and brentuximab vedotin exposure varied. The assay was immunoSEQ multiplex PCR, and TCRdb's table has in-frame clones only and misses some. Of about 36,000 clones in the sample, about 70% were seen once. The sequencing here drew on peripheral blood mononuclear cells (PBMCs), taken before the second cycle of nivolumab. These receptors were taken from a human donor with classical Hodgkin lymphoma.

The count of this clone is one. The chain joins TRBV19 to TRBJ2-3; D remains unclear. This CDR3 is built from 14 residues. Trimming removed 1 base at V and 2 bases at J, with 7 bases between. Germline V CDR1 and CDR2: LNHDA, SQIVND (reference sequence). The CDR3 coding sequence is TGTGCCAGTAGTATAGTGGGCAACACAGATACGCAGTATTTT. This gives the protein CASSIVGNTDTQYF.

CDR3 sequence: CASSSHGTVSNQPQHF. The CDR3 bases are TGTGCCAGTAGTTCTCACGGGACAGTTAGCAATCAGCCCCAGCATTTT. The chain uses TRBV19 and TRBJ1-5, with TRBD1 matching over 7 bases. V gave up 5 bases and J gave up 0 bases; unmatched junction bases: 7. From germline, CDR1 is LNHDA and CDR2 SQIVND (reference sequence). The CDR3 consists of 16 residues.

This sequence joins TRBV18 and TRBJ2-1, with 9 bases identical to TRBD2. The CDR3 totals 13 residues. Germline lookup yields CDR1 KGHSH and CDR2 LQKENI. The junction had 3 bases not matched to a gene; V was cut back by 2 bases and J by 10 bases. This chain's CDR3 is CASSPIGLAEQFF. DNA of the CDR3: TGTGCCAGCTCACCAATCGGACTAGCGGAGCAGTTCTTC.

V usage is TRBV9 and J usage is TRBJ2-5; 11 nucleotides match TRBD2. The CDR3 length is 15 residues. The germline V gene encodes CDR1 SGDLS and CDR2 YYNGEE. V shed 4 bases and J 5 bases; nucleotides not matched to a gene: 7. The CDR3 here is CASSRLAGGGETQYF. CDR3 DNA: TGTGCCAGCAGCCGGCTAGCGGGAGGAGGGGAGACCCAGTACTTC.

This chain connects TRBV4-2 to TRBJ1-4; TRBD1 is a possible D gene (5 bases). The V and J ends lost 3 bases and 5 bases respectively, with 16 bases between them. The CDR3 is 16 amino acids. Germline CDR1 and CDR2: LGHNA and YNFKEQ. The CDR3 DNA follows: TGTGCCAGCAGCCAGGACATAGGGTGGGGGAATGAAAAACTGTTTTTT. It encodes CASSQDIGWGNEKLFF.

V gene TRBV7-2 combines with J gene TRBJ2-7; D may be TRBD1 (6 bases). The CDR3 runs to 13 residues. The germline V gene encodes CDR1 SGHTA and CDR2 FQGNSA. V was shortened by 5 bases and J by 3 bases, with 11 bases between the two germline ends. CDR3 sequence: CASSTGQGYEQYF. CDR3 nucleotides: TGTGCCAGCAGCACGGGACAAGGCTACGAGCAGTACTTC.

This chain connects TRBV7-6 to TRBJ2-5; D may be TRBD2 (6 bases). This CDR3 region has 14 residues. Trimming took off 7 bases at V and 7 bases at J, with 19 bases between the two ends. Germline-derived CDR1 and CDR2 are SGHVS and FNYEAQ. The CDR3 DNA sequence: TGTGCCAGCACCCCCGGAACTGGAGCGGGGACCCAGTACTTC. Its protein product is CASTPGTGAGTQYF. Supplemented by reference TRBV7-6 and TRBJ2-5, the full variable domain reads GAGVSQSPRYKVTKRGQDVALRCDPISGHVSLYWYRQALGQGPEFLTYFNYEAQQDKSGLPNDRFSAERPEGSISTLTIQRTEQRDSAMYRCASTPGTGAGTQYFGPGTRLLVL.

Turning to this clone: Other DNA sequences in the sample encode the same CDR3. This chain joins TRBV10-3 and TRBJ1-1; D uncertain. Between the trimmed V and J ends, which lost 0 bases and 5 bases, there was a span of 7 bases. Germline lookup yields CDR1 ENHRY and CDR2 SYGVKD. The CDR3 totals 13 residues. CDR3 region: CAISESKATEAFF. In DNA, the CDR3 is TGTGCCATCAGTGAGTCGAAGGCAACTGAAGCTTTCTTT.

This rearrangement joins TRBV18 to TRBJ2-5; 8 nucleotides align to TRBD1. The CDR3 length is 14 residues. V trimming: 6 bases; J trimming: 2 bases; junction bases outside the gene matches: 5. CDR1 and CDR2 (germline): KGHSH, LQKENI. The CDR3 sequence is CASSPRTGQETQYF. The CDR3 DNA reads TGTGCCAGCTCGCCTCGGACAGGGCAAGAGACCCAGTACTTC.

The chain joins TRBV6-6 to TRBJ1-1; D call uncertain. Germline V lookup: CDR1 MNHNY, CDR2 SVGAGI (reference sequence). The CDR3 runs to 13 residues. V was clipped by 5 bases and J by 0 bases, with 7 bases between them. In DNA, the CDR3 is TGTGCCAGCAGTACCCCTGTGAACACTGAAGCTTTCTTT. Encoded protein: CASSTPVNTEAFF.

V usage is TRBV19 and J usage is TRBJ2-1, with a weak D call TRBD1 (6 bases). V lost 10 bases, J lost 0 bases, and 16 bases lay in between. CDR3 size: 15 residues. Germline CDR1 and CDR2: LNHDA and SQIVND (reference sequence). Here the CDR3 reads CATQTGVSSYNEQFF. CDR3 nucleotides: TGTGCCACGCAGACAGGCGTTAGCTCCTACAATGAGCAGTTCTTC.

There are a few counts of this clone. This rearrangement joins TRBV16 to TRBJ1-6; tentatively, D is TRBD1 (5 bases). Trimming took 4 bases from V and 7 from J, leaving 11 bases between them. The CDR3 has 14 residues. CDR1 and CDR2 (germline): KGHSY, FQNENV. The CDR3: CASSLRDANSPLHF. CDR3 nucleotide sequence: TGTGCCAGCAGCCTCCGGGACGCAAATTCACCCCTCCACTTT.

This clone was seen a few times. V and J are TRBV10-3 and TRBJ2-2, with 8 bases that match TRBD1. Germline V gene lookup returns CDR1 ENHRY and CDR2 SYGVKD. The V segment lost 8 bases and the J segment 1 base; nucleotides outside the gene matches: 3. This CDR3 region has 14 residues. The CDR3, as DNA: TGTGCCATCTCCGGGACAGGGAACACCGGGGAGCTGTTTTTT. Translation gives CAISGTGNTGELFF.

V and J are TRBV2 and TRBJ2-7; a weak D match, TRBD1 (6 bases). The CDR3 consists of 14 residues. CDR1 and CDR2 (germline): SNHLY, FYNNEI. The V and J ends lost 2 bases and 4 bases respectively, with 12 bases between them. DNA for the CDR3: TGTGCCAGCAGTGAATCGCAGGGGAGTTACGAGCAGTACTTC. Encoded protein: CASSESQGSYEQYF.

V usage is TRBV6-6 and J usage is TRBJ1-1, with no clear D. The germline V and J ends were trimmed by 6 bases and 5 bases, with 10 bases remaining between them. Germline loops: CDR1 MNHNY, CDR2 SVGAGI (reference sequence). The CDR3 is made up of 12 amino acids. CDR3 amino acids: CASSQPGTEAFF. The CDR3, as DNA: TGTGCCAGCAGCCAACCGGGGACTGAAGCTTTCTTT.

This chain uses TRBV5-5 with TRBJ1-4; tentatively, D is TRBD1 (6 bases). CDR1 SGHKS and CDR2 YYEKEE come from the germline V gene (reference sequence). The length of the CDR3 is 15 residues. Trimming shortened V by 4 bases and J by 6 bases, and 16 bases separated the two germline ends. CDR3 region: CASSLAGRGDEKLFF. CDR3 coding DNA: TGTGCCAGCAGCCTCGCTGGGAGGGGGGATGAAAAACTGTTTTTT.

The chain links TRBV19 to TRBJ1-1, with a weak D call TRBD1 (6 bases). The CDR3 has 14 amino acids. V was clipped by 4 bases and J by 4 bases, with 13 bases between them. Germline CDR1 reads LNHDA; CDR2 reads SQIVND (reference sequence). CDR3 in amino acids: CASSSIQGTTEAFF. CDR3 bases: TGTGCCAGTAGTAGTATACAGGGAACCACTGAAGCTTTCTTT.

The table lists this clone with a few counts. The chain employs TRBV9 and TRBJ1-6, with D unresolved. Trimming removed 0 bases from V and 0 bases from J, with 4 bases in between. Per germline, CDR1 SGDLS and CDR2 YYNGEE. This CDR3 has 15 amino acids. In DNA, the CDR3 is TGTGCCAGCAGCGTAGACAGCTCCTATAATTCACCCCTCCACTTT. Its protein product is CASSVDSSYNSPLHF. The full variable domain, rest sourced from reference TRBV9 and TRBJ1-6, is DSGVTQTPKHLITATGQRVTLRCSPRSGDLSVYWYQQSLDQGLQFLIQYYNGEERAKGNILERFSAQQFPDLHSELNLSSLELGDSALYFCASSVDSSYNSPLHFGNGTRLTVT.

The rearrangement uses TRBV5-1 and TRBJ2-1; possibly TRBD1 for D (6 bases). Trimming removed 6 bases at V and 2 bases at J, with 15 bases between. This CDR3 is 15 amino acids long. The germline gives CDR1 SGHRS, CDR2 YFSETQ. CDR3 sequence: CASTPGDGPYNEQFF. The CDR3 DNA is TGCGCCAGCACGCCAGGGGACGGACCCTACAATGAGCAGTTCTTC.

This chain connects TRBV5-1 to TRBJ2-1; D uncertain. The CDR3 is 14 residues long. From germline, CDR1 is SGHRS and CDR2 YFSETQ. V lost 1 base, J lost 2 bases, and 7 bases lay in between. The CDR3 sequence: CASSLNPPYNEQFF. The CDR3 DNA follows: TGCGCCAGCAGCTTGAACCCCCCCTACAATGAGCAGTTCTTC.

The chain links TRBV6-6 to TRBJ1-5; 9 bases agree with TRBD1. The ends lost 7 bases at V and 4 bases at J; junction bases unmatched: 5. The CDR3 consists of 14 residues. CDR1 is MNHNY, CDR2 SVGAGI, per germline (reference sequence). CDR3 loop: CASTPQGANQPQHF. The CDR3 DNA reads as TGTGCCAGCACCCCACAGGGGGCAAATCAGCCCCAGCATTTT.

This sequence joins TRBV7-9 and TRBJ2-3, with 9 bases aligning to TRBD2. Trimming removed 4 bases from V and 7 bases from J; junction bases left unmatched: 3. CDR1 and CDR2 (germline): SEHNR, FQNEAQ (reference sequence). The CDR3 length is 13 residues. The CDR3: CASSSSGTNTQYF. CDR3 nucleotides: TGTGCCAGCAGCTCTAGCGGGACTAATACGCAGTATTTT.